The next 21 T cell receptor beta chains were all read from a single sample in a study of early T cells in non-severe SARS-CoV-2 infection. TCRdb used MiXCR to reprocess the 5' RACE reads, holding one entry per CDR3 protein. The data contain under 70,000 distinct CDR3 sequences, around an eighth of them singletons. The sample taken for sequencing was whole blood. These receptors were obtained from an adult who was a healthcare worker with PCR-confirmed SARS-CoV-2 infection or an uninfected control (not recorded which).

The chain is built from TRBV12-3 or TRBV12-4 and TRBJ2-3; no reliable D call. Trimming shortened V by 2 bases and J by 1 base, and 7 bases separated the two germline ends. This CDR3 comprises 14 residues. The CDR3 DNA reads TGTGCCAGCAGTTTAATGCAGGGCACAGATACGCAGTATTTT. It encodes CASSLMQGTDTQYF.

This clonotype showed up just a few times. V gene TRBV2 combines with J gene TRBJ2-5; possibly TRBD1 for D (6 bases). The CDR3 is 16 residues long. Deletions cut 7 bases from V and 4 bases from J, with 22 bases between. The germline V gene has CDR1 SNHLY and CDR2 FYNNEI. CDR3 sequence (DNA): TGTGCCAGCAACCCAGCAGAGGACAAAGGGGGAGAGACCCAGTACTTC. Its protein is CASNPAEDKGGETQYF.

This clonotype was observed a few times. This sequence joins TRBV9 and TRBJ1-4; 9 positions match TRBD1. The CDR3 totals 16 residues. The V gene end was trimmed by 4 bases and the J gene end by 2 bases; junction bases not matched to a gene: 6. Germline-derived CDR1 and CDR2 are SGDLS and YYNGEE. The CDR3, as DNA: TGTGCCAGCAGCCCCAAAGGACAGGGGACTAATGAAAAACTGTTTTTT. Translated: CASSPKGQGTNEKLFF.

The V and J genes are TRBV7-3 and TRBJ2-3; no reliable D call. Germline V gene sequence: CDR1 SGHTA, CDR2 FQGTGA. This CDR3 spans 13 amino acids. V was trimmed by 4 bases and J by 3 bases, leaving 8 bases between them. In DNA, the CDR3 is TGTGCCAGCAGCTCATACGCGACAGATACGCAGTATTTT. Translation gives CASSSYATDTQYF.

This clonotype has at least ten counts. This sequence joins TRBV7-2 and TRBJ2-2; 9 bases fit TRBD2. This CDR3 is 16 amino acids long. Germline V gives CDR1 SGHTA, CDR2 FQGNSA. After removal of 5 bases from V and 1 base from J, the junction contained 5 bases not matched to a gene. The chain's CDR3 is CASSGRLAVNTGELFF. The CDR3 DNA follows: TGTGCCAGCAGCGGGAGACTAGCGGTGAACACCGGGGAGCTGTTTTTT. The whole variable domain, remainder taken from reference TRBV7-2 and TRBJ2-2, is GAGVSQSPSNKVTEKGKDVELRCDPISGHTALYWYRQSLGQGLEFLIYFQGNSAPDKSGLPSDRFSAERTGGSVSTLTIQRTQQEDSAVYLCASSGRLAVNTGELFFGEGSRLTVL.

This clonotype has more than one count but fewer than ten. As DNA, the CDR3 is TGCAGTGCTAGCCCAAGGGACAATGAGCAGTTCTTC. Protein: CSASPRDNEQFF. The gene calls are TRBV20-1 and TRBJ2-1; D remains unclear. The V gene lost 3 bases and the J gene lost 5 bases, with 8 bases spanning the gap. This CDR3 comprises 12 residues. The germline V gene encodes CDR1 DFQATT and CDR2 SNEGSKA (reference sequence).

This clonotype has only a few counts. The chain uses TRBV7-2 and TRBJ2-1, with TRBD2 matching over 10 bases. The germline gives CDR1 SGHTA, CDR2 FQGNSA. This CDR3 contains 15 residues. V shed 5 bases, J shed 3 bases, and the junction held 4 bases outside the gene matches. The CDR3 sequence: CASSILAGSYNEQFF. In DNA, the CDR3 is TGTGCCAGCAGCATACTAGCGGGGAGCTACAATGAGCAGTTCTTC.

The chain uses TRBV12-3 or TRBV12-4 and TRBJ2-7, with D possibly being TRBD2 (6 bases). The CDR3 contains 14 residues. V lost 5 bases and J lost 1, with 12 bases in between. This CDR3 reads CASSPPGGSYEQYF. The CDR3 DNA is TGTGCCAGCAGTCCCCCTGGAGGGTCCTACGAGCAGTACTTC.

The V and J genes are TRBV30 and TRBJ2-2; 12 bases agree with TRBD1. This CDR3 is built from 15 residues. Germline trimming cut 5 bases from V and 6 bases from J; bases unmatched to any gene: 7. The V gene's germline CDR1 is GTSNPN and CDR2 SVGIG (reference sequence). In DNA, the CDR3 is TGTGCCTGGGAGGGACAGGGGGCTCCTCCCGGGGAGCTGTTTTTT. It encodes CAWEGQGAPPGELFF.

This clonotype showed up just a few times. The rearrangement links TRBV3-1 to TRBJ1-4; TRBD1 agrees at 7 bases. The trim removed 4 bases at V and 5 bases at J, leaving 4 bases unmatched. CDR3 length: 14 residues. The V gene's germline CDR1 is LGHDT and CDR2 YNNKEL (reference sequence). The CDR3 region is CASSPETGNEKLFF. The CDR3 nucleotides are TGTGCCAGCAGCCCTGAGACAGGGAATGAAAAACTGTTTTTT.

The chain links TRBV18 to TRBJ2-3, with 10 bases matching TRBD1. Germline CDR1 and CDR2: KGHSH and LQKENI. CDR3 size: 16 residues. V was clipped by 5 bases and J by 3 bases; unmatched bases: 8. CDR3 residues: CASSSPGQGKTDTQYF. The CDR3, as DNA: TGTGCCAGCTCATCCCCGGGACAGGGGAAAACAGATACGCAGTATTTT. Using reference TRBV18 and TRBJ2-3 for the parts outside the CDR3, the full variable domain is NAGVMQNPRHLVRRRGQEARLRCSPMKGHSHVYWYRQLPEEGLKFMVYLQKENIIDESGMPKERFSAEFPKEGPSILRIQQVVRGDSAAYFCASSSPGQGKTDTQYFGPGTRLTVL.

The chain carries TRBV3-1 and TRBJ2-7; 12 nucleotides agree with TRBD2. Germline V gene data show CDR1 as LGHDT and CDR2 as YNNKEL (reference sequence). Trimming removed 5 bases from V and 9 bases from J; junction bases left unmatched: 11. The CDR3 loop spans 15 amino acids. The CDR3 coding sequence is TGTGCCAGCAGCTCACTAGCGGGGGGCACTACGGGGCAGTACTTC. Its translation is CASSSLAGGTTGQYF.

The rearrangement joins TRBV9 to TRBJ2-3, with 10 bases identical to TRBD1. The ends lost 0 bases at V and 6 bases at J; junction bases unmatched: 4. Germline V gene data show CDR1 as SGDLS and CDR2 as YYNGEE. The CDR3 contains 15 residues. The CDR3 reads CASSVVMGQGDTQYF. CDR3 coding DNA: TGTGCCAGCAGCGTAGTTATGGGACAGGGGGATACGCAGTATTTT.

This clonotype was observed many times. The chain employs TRBV19 and TRBJ1-4; maybe TRBD1 (5 bases). This CDR3 has 15 residues. The germline CDR1 and CDR2 sequences are LNHDA and SQIVND (reference sequence). Trimming removed 5 bases from V and 1 base from J, with 11 bases in between. The CDR3 DNA sequence: TGTGCCAGTAGTCCCGGGACGTTAACTAATGAAAAACTGTTTTTT. Translation: CASSPGTLTNEKLFF.

This clonotype was counted between two and nine times. This chain uses TRBV7-2 with TRBJ1-3; TRBD1 matches 7 bases. Germline-derived CDR1 and CDR2 are SGHTA and FQGNSA. This CDR3 region has 16 residues. With V trimmed by 5 bases and J by 1 base, 8 bases remained unmatched. In DNA, the CDR3 is TGTGCCAGCAGCACCCAGACAGGGTTATCTGGAAACACCATATATTTT. Amino acids: CASSTQTGLSGNTIYF.

This clonotype turned up a few times. The rearrangement joins TRBV11-2 to TRBJ2-5; tentative D call: TRBD1 (6 bases). Trimming removed 5 bases from V and 4 bases from J, with 17 bases in between. This CDR3 has 15 residues. The germline gives CDR1 SGHAT, CDR2 FQNNGV. The CDR3 region is CASSQGHGVGETQYF. The CDR3 bases are TGTGCCAGCAGCCAGGGACACGGAGTGGGAGAGACCCAGTACTTC.

J is TRBJ1-1 and V is TRBV12-3 or TRBV12-4; the D gene is possibly TRBD1 (5 bases). The CDR3 covers 12 residues. V lost 4 bases, J lost 3 bases, and 6 bases lay in between. DNA for the CDR3: TGTGCCAGCAGTTGGGGGGACACTGAAGCTTTCTTT. It specifies CASSWGDTEAFF.

The chain combines TRBV28 with TRBJ2-7, with 15 bases matching TRBD2. The ends lost 6 bases at V and 9 bases at J; junction bases unmatched: 12. The CDR3 consists of 16 residues. Germline CDR1 and CDR2: MDHEN and SYDVKM. The CDR3 loop reads CASRGLAGGNFRGQYF. CDR3 bases: TGTGCCAGCAGAGGACTAGCGGGAGGGAATTTTCGTGGGCAGTACTTC.

This clonotype has at least ten counts. This rearrangement joins TRBV6-6 to TRBJ2-2, with D tentatively TRBD2 (5 bases). Germline values: CDR1 MNHNY, CDR2 SVGAGI (reference sequence). This CDR3 spans 16 amino acids. With 4 bases removed from V and 4 bases from J, the gap between germline ends came to 16 bases. The CDR3 protein is CASSLGSFEGTGELFF. The CDR3 nucleotides are TGTGCCAGCAGTTTGGGGTCGTTTGAGGGCACCGGGGAGCTGTTTTTT.

This clonotype turned up a few times. The chain uses TRBV7-9 and TRBJ2-5; D call uncertain. Trimming removed 2 bases from V and 4 bases from J, with 8 bases in between. This CDR3 contains 13 residues. Germline V gene lookup returns CDR1 SEHNR and CDR2 FQNEAQ (reference sequence). CDR3 loop: CASSLRTPETQYF. CDR3 in DNA: TGTGCCAGCAGCTTAAGGACCCCAGAGACCCAGTACTTC.

The J gene is TRBJ2-3, the V gene TRBV10-1, with 7 bases lining up with TRBD2. The CDR3 extends over 16 amino acids. Germline V lookup: CDR1 WNHNN, CDR2 SYGVQD (reference sequence). With 2 bases clipped from V and 2 bases from J, the junction kept 7 bases outside the gene matches. The DNA of the CDR3 is TGCGCCAGCAGTGAGATGGCTAGCGGATACACAGATACGCAGTATTTT. Translated, it gives CASSEMASGYTDTQYF.